This TCR beta chain appears in the sequencing data of a study of blood T cell repertoires in COVID-19. Germline CDR1 LGHNA, CDR2 YNFKEQ. The V and J ends lost 0 bases and 1 base, in that order; junction bases with no gene match: 3. This CDR3 is 18 amino acids long. Some clones are missing from TCRdb's copy, which holds only in-frame ones; the method was immunoSEQ multiplex PCR. The sample records about 52,000 clones, about 79% being singletons. The TCR sequence derives from a man at least 80 years old with COVID-19, enrolled during active disease. V usage is TRBV4-2 and J usage is TRBJ2-2; 12 nucleotides line up with TRBD2. The material sequenced was peripheral blood. The CDR3 DNA reads as TGTGCCAGCAGCCAAGAGCCACTAGCGGGAGGGAACACCGGGGAGCTGTTTTTT. Protein sequence: CASSQEPLAGGNTGELFF.